This TCR beta chain originates from a study of blood T cell repertoires in COVID-19. Study details: COVID-19 samples, acute and convalescent, were from the United States, Italy and Spain. The analysed material was cDNA or gDNA that came from T cells, B-cell-depleted T cells, or PBMCs.

Per the original methods: It was from reference gene primer amplification that nucleated cell counts were estimated. Profiled with immunoSEQ multiplex PCR; TCRdb holds only in-frame clones, not every one. V and J calls and clone size are given by that table; D and trimming were obtained from the DNA. The sample consists of 140,000 to 150,000 clones, about 80% of them appearing once. Germline V gene data show CDR1 as SGHTS and CDR2 as YDEGEE. This CDR3 spans 15 amino acids. Trimming cost V 4 bases and J 2 bases, with 15 bases left between them. This clonotype originated in a man in his 70s who had recovered from COVID-19. V gene TRBV5-8 combines with J gene TRBJ2-5, with TRBD2 as a possible D gene (7 bases). Sequencing used peripheral blood. The CDR3 protein is CASSRGARAQETQYF. The CDR3, as DNA: TGTGCCAGCAGCCGGGGGGCCAGGGCGCAAGAGACCCAGTACTTC.